The 19 T cell receptor beta chains below come from one sample, sequenced in a study of blood T cell repertoires in COVID-19. The data were produced by immunoSEQ multiplex PCR, yet TCRdb's version contains in-frame clones alone and is incomplete. The data hold 340,000 or so clones, with more than 70% observed a single time. The sample was peripheral blood. The receptor set was obtained from a man aged 25-45 years with active or convalescent COVID-19.

This chain uses TRBV10-3 with TRBJ2-2; 8 bases align to TRBD2. The CDR3 is 17 residues long. Germline V gene lookup returns CDR1 ENHRY and CDR2 SYGVKD. V dropped 8 bases and J dropped 1; count of bases not matched to a gene: 12. The CDR3 spells CAISFEVTSGNTGELFF. In DNA form, the CDR3 reads TGTGCCATCTCCTTCGAGGTTACTAGCGGGAACACCGGGGAGCTGTTTTTT.

This clone was counted between two and nine times. V usage is TRBV2 and J usage is TRBJ1-2; D perhaps matches TRBD1 (5 bases). The length of the CDR3 is 11 residues. Germline V gene data show CDR1 as SNHLY and CDR2 as FYNNEI. V lost 2 bases to trimming and J lost 9 bases, with 7 bases between them. CDR3 protein: CASSERGSYTF. The CDR3 DNA sequence: TGTGCCAGCAGTGAAAGGGGCAGCTACACCTTC.

V gene TRBV30 combines with J gene TRBJ1-3, with 8 bases lining up with TRBD1. Losses at the gene ends were 0 bases for V and 4 bases for J; bases not matched to a gene: 8. CDR3 length equals 16 residues. Germline V gives CDR1 GTSNPN, CDR2 SVGIG (reference sequence). CDR3 coding DNA: TGTGCCTGGAGTGTACGTAGGACAGGGAAAGGAAACACCATATATTTT. Protein sequence: CAWSVRRTGKGNTIYF.

The CDR3 DNA follows: TGTGCCAGTACAGGGGGCGGTAAAGACGAGCAGTACTTC. It encodes CASTGGGKDEQYF. The rearrangement links TRBV28 to TRBJ2-7; 9 bases map to TRBD1. With 9 bases clipped from V and 5 bases from J, the junction kept 8 bases outside the gene matches. This CDR3 contains 13 residues. Germline V lookup: CDR1 MDHEN, CDR2 SYDVKM.

The chain uses TRBV29-1 and TRBJ1-1; 7 bases match TRBD1. The CDR3 runs to 13 residues. Per germline, CDR1 SQVTM and CDR2 ANQGSEA. CDR3 in DNA: TGCAGTTATCTGGACAGGACGAACACTGAAGCTTTCTTT. Protein product: CSYLDRTNTEAFF.

CDR3 coding DNA: TGCGCCAGCAGCTTGAACAGCCAAGAGACCCAGTACTTC. Protein: CASSLNSQETQYF. The chain employs TRBV5-1 and TRBJ2-5; D gene uncertain. V was pared by 1 base and J by 1 base, with 5 bases between. Germline-derived CDR1 and CDR2 are SGHRS and YFSETQ. The CDR3 extends over 13 amino acids.

The CDR3 bases are TGTGCCAGCAGCGTAGGGAACAGGGGGGACACTGAAGCTTTCTTT. This translates into CASSVGNRGDTEAFF. The genes are TRBV9 and TRBJ1-1; the match to TRBD1 covers 8 bases. J gave up 3 bases and V 0 bases, and 4 bases lay outside the gene matches. CDR1 SGDLS and CDR2 YYNGEE come from the germline V gene. The CDR3 is made up of 15 amino acids.

The gene calls are TRBV7-8 and TRBJ2-7; maybe TRBD2 (5 bases). V lost 5 bases and J lost 1, with 9 bases in between. There are 13 residues in the CDR3. From germline, CDR1 is SGHVS and CDR2 FQNEAQ. The CDR3 nucleotides are TGTGCCAGCAGCGCCGGGATGTCCTACGAGCAGTACTTC. Translating it yields CASSAGMSYEQYF. Combining the CDR3 with reference TRBV7-8 and TRBJ2-7 gives the whole variable domain GAGVSQSPRYKVAKRGQDVALRCDPISGHVSLFWYQQALGQGPEFLTYFQNEAQLDKSGLPSDRFFAERPEGSVSTLKIQRTQQEDSAVYLCASSAGMSYEQYFGPGTRLTVT.

The rearrangement joins TRBV9 to TRBJ2-7, with D possibly being TRBD1 (7 bases). From germline, CDR1 is SGDLS and CDR2 YYNGEE. V lost 3 bases to trimming and J lost 7 bases, with 20 bases between them. The CDR3 has 15 amino acids. CDR3 coding DNA: TGTGCCAGCAGCGGAGGGGGCAGCGGGTCCCTGGAGCAGTACTTC. As protein: CASSGGGSGSLEQYF.

The rearrangement joins TRBV7-8 to TRBJ1-5; D gene unclear. The germline CDR1 and CDR2 sequences are SGHVS and FQNEAQ. The germline V and J ends were trimmed by 3 bases and 7 bases, with 10 bases remaining between them. The CDR3 has 13 amino acids. For the CDR3, the DNA is TGTGCCAGCAGCTTGGAGGCGGTCCAGCCCCAGCATTTT. Translating it yields CASSLEAVQPQHF.

The gene calls are TRBV7-9 and TRBJ1-2; 10 nucleotides line up with TRBD1. J was trimmed by 7 bases and V by 5 bases; bases with no gene match: 16. Germline V gene data show CDR1 as SEHNR and CDR2 as FQNEAQ (reference sequence). The CDR3 is 17 residues long. The DNA for the CDR3 is TGTGCCAGCAGCACGAACCTCCTCCGGGACAGGGGTCGTGGCTACACCTTC. Translation: CASSTNLLRDRGRGYTF.

This rearrangement joins TRBV2 to TRBJ1-1; the match to TRBD1 covers 8 bases. The V and J ends lost 7 bases and 12 bases, in that order; junction bases with no gene match: 10. CDR1 is SNHLY and CDR2 is FYNNEI in the germline V gene. The CDR3 totals 12 residues. The CDR3 DNA reads as TGTGCCAGCAACCCAGGGGGCGTTGGGACTTTCTTT. It encodes CASNPGGVGTFF.

The J gene is TRBJ2-7, the V gene TRBV5-4; D unresolved. The CDR3 runs 13 residues. The germline V and J ends were trimmed by 0 bases and 6 bases, with 10 bases remaining between them. In germline, CDR1 is SGHNT, CDR2 YYREEE (reference sequence). The CDR3 bases are TGTGCCAGCAGCTTGGATCCGTACACCGAGCAGTACTTC. Residues: CASSLDPYTEQYF.

The gene calls are TRBV7-6 and TRBJ1-2; D is perhaps TRBD1 (6 bases). The CDR3 consists of 18 residues. Germline V gene lookup returns CDR1 SGHVS and CDR2 FNYEAQ. V dropped 0 bases and J dropped 1 base, with 18 bases sitting between them. The DNA for the CDR3 is TGTGCCAGCAGCTTAGCATGGACAGAACAGAAGAATAACTATGGCTACACCTTC. Amino acid sequence: CASSLAWTEQKNNYGYTF.

This clone was picked up many times. CDR3 sequence: CASSYSITSGRNEQFF. The CDR3, as DNA: TGTGCCAGCAGTTACTCGATCACTAGCGGGAGGAATGAGCAGTTCTTC. The rearrangement joins TRBV6-5 to TRBJ2-1; 12 nucleotides align to TRBD2. Germline V CDR1 and CDR2: MNHEY, SVGAGI. CDR3 size: 16 residues. J was trimmed by 7 bases and V by 0 bases; bases with no gene match: 4.

Note on this clone: Other DNA sequences in the same sample also yield this CDR3. This chain links TRBV19 with TRBJ1-5; D call uncertain. This CDR3 contains 13 residues. CDR1 and CDR2 (germline): LNHDA, SQIVND (reference sequence). The ends were cut back, 2 bases at V and 2 bases at J, with 4 bases in the middle. The CDR3 loop reads CASSIRGNQPQHF. DNA of the CDR3: TGTGCCAGTAGTATACGGGGCAATCAGCCCCAGCATTTT.

The chain links TRBV7-7 to TRBJ2-5; D remains ambiguous. Germline CDR1 is SSHAT and CDR2 is FNYEAQ (reference sequence). The CDR3 has 15 residues. The V and J ends lost 5 bases and 5 bases respectively, with 18 bases between them. The CDR3 here is CASSPRRSLRETQYF. CDR3 coding DNA: TGTGCCAGCAGCCCAAGGCGGAGCCTCCGGGAGACCCAGTACTTC.

The V gene is TRBV27, the J gene TRBJ1-2; 8 bases map to TRBD1. Germline V gene lookup returns CDR1 MNHEY and CDR2 SMNVEV (reference sequence). CDR3 length: 12 amino acids. V lost 6 bases and J lost 8; bases outside the gene matches: 5. The CDR3 here is CASRQGARGYTF. The CDR3, as DNA: TGTGCCAGCAGGCAGGGGGCGCGGGGCTACACCTTC.

The CDR3 region has the DNA TGTGCCAGTAGTATAGGCCCGGGTTCGAACACCGGGGAGCTGTTTTTT. Protein sequence: CASSIGPGSNTGELFF. The rearrangement joins TRBV19 to TRBJ2-2; no firm D call. The germline CDR1 and CDR2 sequences are LNHDA and SQIVND (reference sequence). The V end lost 1 base, the J end lost 0 bases, and 9 bases lay between the germline ends. The CDR3 loop spans 16 amino acids.